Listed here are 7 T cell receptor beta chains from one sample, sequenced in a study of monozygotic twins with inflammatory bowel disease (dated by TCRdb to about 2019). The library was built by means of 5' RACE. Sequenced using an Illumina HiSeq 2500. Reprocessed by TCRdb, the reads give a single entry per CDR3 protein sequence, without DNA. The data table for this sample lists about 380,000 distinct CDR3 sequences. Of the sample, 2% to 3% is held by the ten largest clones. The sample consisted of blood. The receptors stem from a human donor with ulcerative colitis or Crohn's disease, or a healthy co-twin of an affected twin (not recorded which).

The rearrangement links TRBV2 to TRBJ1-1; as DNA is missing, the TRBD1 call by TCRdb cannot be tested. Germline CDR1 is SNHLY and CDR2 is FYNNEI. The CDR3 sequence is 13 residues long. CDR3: CASRVGENTEAFF.

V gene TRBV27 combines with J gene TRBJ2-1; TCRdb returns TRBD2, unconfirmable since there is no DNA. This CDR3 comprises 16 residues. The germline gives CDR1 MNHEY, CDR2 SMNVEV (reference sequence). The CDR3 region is CASSKIAGGPYNEQFF.

CDR3 residues: CAISESFGTSSTQYF. J is TRBJ2-3 and V is TRBV10-3. The CDR3 has 15 amino acids. Germline CDR1 reads ENHRY; CDR2 reads SYGVKD.

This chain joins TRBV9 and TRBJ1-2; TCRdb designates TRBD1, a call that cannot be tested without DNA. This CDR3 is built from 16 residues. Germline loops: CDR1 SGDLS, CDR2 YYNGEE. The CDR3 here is CASSPRSATGRNGYTF.

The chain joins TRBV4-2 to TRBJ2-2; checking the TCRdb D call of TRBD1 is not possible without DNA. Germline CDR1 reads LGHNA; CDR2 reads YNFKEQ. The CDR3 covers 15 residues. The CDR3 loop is CASSHVGGNTGELFF.

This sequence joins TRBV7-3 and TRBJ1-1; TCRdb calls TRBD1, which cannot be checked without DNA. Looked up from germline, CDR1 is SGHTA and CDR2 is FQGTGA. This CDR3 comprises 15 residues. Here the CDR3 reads CASSLGSGLRTEAFF.

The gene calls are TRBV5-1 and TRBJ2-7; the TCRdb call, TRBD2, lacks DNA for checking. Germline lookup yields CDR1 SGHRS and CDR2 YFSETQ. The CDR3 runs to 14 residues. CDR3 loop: CASSSSSGGDEQYF.